The source of this TCR beta chain is a study of blood T cells in healthy people across ages. Study-wide results and caveats: Donors of long life had a larger count of naive CD4+ cells and greater diversity than aged donors.

Researchers isolated at least 6 million PBMCs per sample. Comments on this clonotype: What it binds is not known.

CDR1 is ENHRY, CDR2 SYGVKD, per germline. The CDR3 extends over 12 amino acids. Trimming took 2 bases from V and 6 from J, leaving 6 bases between them. Combining a sample-barcoded 5' primer with a J-beta primer mix, a second PCR ran for roughly 7 to 11 cycles. TCRdb called the 5' RACE reads again in MiXCR, with one record for every CDR3 protein. The sample shows about 570,000 distinct CDR3 sequences, 27% of them seen only once. The rearrangement links TRBV10-3 to TRBJ2-3; possible D gene TRBD2, 6 bases. The sequenced sample was blood. The sequence was collected from a woman in her seventies in good health. The CDR3 loop is CAISERGDTQYF. The CDR3 DNA reads as TGTGCCATCAGTGAGCGGGGGGATACGCAGTATTTT.